The 6 T cell receptor beta chains listed next were all sequenced from one sample in a study of T cells after yellow fever vaccination. MiXCR, run by TCRdb on the 5' RACE reads, gives a single entry per CDR3 protein. The repertoire holds some 350,000 distinct CDR3 sequences, approximately 4% seen once, with 24% in the top ten. This specimen consisted of PBMCs, obtained 5 days after the yellow fever booster vaccination. Receptor source: a young man who received the YFV17D yellow fever vaccine.

This clonotype was seen at least ten times. CDR3 bases: TGTGCCAGCAGCTTAGGGGACAGGGGCATCAGGGATACGCAGTATTTT. Protein: CASSLGDRGIRDTQYF. The chain links TRBV7-9 to TRBJ2-3; 10 bases line up with TRBD1. With V trimmed by 1 base and J by 6 bases, 7 bases remained unmatched. The germline gives CDR1 SEHNR, CDR2 FQNEAQ (reference sequence). This CDR3 is built from 16 residues.

This CDR3 reads CASSRDPQETQYF. CDR3 DNA sequence: TGTGCCAGCAGCCGCGATCCCCAAGAGACCCAGTACTTC. The J gene is TRBJ2-5, the V gene TRBV12-3 or TRBV12-4, with unresolved D. This CDR3 contains 13 residues. Trimming took 6 bases from V and 1 from J, leaving 9 bases between them.

This clonotype was counted between two and nine times. The chain uses TRBV2 and TRBJ1-2; D uncertain. The V end lost 4 bases, the J end lost 7 bases, and 10 bases lay between the germline ends. Germline assignment: CDR1 SNHLY and CDR2 FYNNEI. This CDR3 region has 12 residues. The chain's CDR3 is CASSVNIGGYTF. In DNA form, the CDR3 reads TGTGCCAGCAGTGTAAATATAGGTGGCTACACCTTC.

This clonotype was counted only a few times. The rearrangement uses TRBV7-8 and TRBJ1-5; 7 positions agree with TRBD1. The germline CDR1 and CDR2 sequences are SGHVS and FQNEAQ. There are 14 residues in the CDR3. V lost 10 bases, J lost 2 bases, and 8 bases stayed unmatched. CDR3 bases: TGTGCCACCACGGGAACAGGGGGCAATCAGCCCCAGCATTTT. It translates to CATTGTGGNQPQHF.

This clonotype was detected only a few times. The V call is TRBV21-1, the J call TRBJ1-1; the D segment call TRBD1 is taken from the table without a DNA check. TRBV21-1 is tagged as a pseudogene. The CDR3 length is 16 residues. Here the CDR3 DNA reads TGTGCCAGCAGCAAGGACTCTGACAGGGTGAACACTGAAGCTTTCTTT. Translation: CASSKDSDRVNTEAFF.

This clonotype was found many times. V is TRBV4-1 and J is TRBJ1-5; 11 nucleotides match TRBD1. This CDR3 is 16 amino acids long. J gave up 5 bases and V 1 base, and 4 bases lay outside the gene matches. Looked up from germline, CDR1 is MGHRA and CDR2 is YSYEKL. CDR3 amino acids: CASSQGMDRGHQPQHF. The DNA for the CDR3 is TGCGCCAGCAGCCAAGGAATGGACAGGGGGCATCAGCCCCAGCATTTT.